The present entry profiles one T cell receptor (beta chain) with its context. Some clones are missing from TCRdb's copy, which holds only in-frame ones; the method was immunoSEQ multiplex PCR. Among some 140,000 clones listed, around 96% were seen once. This sample was taken from a study of control samples from healthy donors and cancer patients. Germline loops: CDR1 KGHDR, CDR2 SFDVKD. V dropped 2 bases and J dropped 0; count of bases not matched to a gene: 7. The CDR3 length is 18 residues. The clonotype originates from a man between 35 and 55 years old in good health. The rearrangement uses TRBV24-1 and TRBJ2-3, with 10 bases fitting TRBD2. The sequenced material came from blood. For the CDR3, the DNA is TGTGCCACCAGTGATTCCTTTAGCGGGGGGCCTAGCACAGATACGCAGTATTTT. It is translated as CATSDSFSGGPSTDTQYF.